Given below is one T cell receptor (beta chain) in context. The data belong to a study of shared clonotypes between healthy human individuals. Negatively enriched CD4+ T cells were divided by CD45RA into naive and memory. The germline CDR1 and CDR2 sequences are SEHNR and FQNEAQ (reference sequence). V was cut by 1 base and J by 6 bases, with 16 bases left in between. The CDR3 sequence is 16 residues long. Deep-level running was used for the assay. Libraries were prepared by immunoSEQ multiplex PCR; TCRdb keeps only in-frame clonotypes and omits some of them. The sample consists of roughly 2,500,000 clones, 80% to 95% of them appearing once.

The receptor was isolated from a man aged 18 to 30 in good health. Some clones in this sample may be carry-over from other donors' samples. The sequencing input was naive CD4+ T cells from PBMCs. The subset here: CD45RA+ positively selected. V and J are TRBV7-9 and TRBJ2-1; possible D gene TRBD1, 6 bases. CDR3 amino acids: CASSLGSAWGLNEQFF. CDR3 coding DNA: TGTGCCAGCAGCTTAGGATCTGCTTGGGGGCTCAATGAGCAGTTCTTC.